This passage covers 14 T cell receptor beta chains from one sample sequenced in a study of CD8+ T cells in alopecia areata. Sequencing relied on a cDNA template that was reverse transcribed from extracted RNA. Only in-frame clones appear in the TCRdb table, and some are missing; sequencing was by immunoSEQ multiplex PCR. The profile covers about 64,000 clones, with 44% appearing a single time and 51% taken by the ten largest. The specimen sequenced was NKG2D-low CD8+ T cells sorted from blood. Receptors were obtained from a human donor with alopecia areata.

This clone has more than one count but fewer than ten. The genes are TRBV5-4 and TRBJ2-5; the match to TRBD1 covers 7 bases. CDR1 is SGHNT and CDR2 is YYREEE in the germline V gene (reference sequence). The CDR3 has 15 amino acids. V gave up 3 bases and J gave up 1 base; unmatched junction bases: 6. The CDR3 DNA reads TGTGCCAGCAGCTCCGGACAGGCCGGCCAAGAGACCCAGTACTTC. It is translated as CASSSGQAGQETQYF.

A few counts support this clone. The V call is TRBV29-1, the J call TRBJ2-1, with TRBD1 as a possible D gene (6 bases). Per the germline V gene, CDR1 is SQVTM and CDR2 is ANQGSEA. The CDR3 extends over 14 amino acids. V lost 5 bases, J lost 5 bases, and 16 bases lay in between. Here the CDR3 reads CSVLFGGWDNEQFF. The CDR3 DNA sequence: TGCAGCGTTTTGTTTGGGGGCTGGGACAATGAGCAGTTCTTC.

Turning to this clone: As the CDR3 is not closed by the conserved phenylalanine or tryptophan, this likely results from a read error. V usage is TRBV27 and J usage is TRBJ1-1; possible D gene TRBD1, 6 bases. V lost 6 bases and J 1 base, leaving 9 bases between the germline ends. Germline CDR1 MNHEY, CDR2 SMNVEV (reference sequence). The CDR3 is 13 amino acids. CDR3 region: CASRQGGNTEAFS. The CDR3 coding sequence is TGTGCCAGCAGGCAAGGGGGGAACACTGAAGCTTTCTCT.

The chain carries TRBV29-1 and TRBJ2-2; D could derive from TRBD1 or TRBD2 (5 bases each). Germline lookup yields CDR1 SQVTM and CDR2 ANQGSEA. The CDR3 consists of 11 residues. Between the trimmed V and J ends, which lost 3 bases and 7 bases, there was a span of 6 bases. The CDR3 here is CSVEGVGELFF. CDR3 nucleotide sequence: TGCAGCGTTGAGGGGGTCGGGGAGCTGTTTTTT.

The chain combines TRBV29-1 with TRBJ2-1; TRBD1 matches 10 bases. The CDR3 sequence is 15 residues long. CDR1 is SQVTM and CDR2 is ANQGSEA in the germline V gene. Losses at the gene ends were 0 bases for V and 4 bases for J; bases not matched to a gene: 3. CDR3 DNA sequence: TGCAGCGTTGAAGATAAGGGACAGGGGTACAATGAGCAGTTCTTC. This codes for CSVEDKGQGYNEQFF.

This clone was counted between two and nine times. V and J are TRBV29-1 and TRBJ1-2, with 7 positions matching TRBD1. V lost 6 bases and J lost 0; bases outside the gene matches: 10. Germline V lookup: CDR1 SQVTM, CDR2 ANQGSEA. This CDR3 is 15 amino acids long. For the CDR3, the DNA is TGCAGCGTCGCCCCGGGACAGAAAGCTAACTATGGCTACACCTTC. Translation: CSVAPGQKANYGYTF.

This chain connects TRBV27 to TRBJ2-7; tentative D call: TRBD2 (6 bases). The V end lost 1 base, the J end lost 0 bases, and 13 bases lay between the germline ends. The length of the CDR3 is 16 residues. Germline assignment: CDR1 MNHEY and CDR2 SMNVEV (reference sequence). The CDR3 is CASSLYEGRSSYEQYF. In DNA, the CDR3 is TGTGCCAGCAGTTTATATGAGGGGAGGAGCTCCTACGAGCAGTACTTC.

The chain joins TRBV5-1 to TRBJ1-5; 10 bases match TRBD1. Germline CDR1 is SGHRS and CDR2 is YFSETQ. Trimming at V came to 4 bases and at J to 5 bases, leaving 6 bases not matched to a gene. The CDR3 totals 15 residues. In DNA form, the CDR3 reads TGCGCCAGCAGCGCGGGACAGGGGTCGGATCAGCCCCAGCATTTT. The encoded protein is CASSAGQGSDQPQHF.

The CDR3 sequence: CSVEQGAYGYTF. The CDR3 DNA is TGCAGCGTTGAGCAGGGGGCGTATGGCTACACCTTC. This sequence joins TRBV29-1 and TRBJ1-2, with 8 bases identical to TRBD1. CDR3 length: 12 residues. V lost 3 bases, J lost 5 bases, and 2 bases stayed unmatched. CDR1 is SQVTM and CDR2 is ANQGSEA in the germline V gene.

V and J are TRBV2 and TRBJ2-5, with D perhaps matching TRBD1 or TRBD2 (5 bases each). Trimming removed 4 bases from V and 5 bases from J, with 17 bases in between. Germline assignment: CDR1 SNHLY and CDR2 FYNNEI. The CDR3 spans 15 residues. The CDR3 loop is CASSAGTPLVETQYF. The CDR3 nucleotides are TGTGCCAGCAGTGCCGGGACCCCGCTGGTTGAGACCCAGTACTTC.

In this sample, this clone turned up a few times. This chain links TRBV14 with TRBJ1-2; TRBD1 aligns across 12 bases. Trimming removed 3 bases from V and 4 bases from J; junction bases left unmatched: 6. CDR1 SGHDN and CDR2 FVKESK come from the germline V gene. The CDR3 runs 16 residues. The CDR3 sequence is CASSHYGTGGPYGYTF. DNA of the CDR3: TGTGCCAGCAGCCACTACGGGACAGGGGGCCCCTATGGCTACACCTTC. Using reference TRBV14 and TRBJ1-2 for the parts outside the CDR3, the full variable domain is EAGVTQFPSHSVIEKGQTVTLRCDPISGHDNLYWYRRVMGKEIKFLLHFVKESKQDESGMPNNRFLAERTGGTYSTLKVQPAELEDSGVYFCASSHYGTGGPYGYTFGSGTRLTVV.

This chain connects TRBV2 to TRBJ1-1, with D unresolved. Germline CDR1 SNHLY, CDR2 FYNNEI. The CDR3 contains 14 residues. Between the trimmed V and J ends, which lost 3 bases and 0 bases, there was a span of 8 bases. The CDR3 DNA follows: TGTGCCAGCAGTGAGAGTCTTATGAACACTGAAGCTTTCTTT. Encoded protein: CASSESLMNTEAFF.

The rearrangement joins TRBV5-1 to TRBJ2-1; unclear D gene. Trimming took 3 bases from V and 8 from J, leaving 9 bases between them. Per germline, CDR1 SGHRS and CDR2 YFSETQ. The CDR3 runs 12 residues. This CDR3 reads CASSSSQYEQFF. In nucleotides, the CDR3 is TGCGCCAGCAGCTCCTCTCAGTATGAGCAGTTCTTC.

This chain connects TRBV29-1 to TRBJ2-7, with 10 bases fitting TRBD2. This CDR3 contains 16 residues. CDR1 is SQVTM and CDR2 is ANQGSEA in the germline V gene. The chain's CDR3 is CRCSGRAQTGQYEQYF. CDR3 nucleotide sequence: TGCAGATGCAGCGGGAGGGCTCAGACAGGGCAATACGAGCAGTACTTC.